The clone carrying this T cell receptor (beta chain) appeared a few times. This specimen belongs to a study of blood T cell repertoires in COVID-19. Across the whole study: Collection of acute and convalescent COVID-19 samples took place in the United States, Italy and Spain. PBMCs, B-cell-depleted T cells, or T cells provided the cDNA or gDNA that made up the material.

Original methodology: Amplification with reference gene primers provided the estimates of nucleated cell counts. Clones were sequenced by immunoSEQ multiplex PCR, and TCRdb holds only the in-frame ones, with some missing. The DNA was the basis for D and trimming; V, J and clone size are from that table. The sample includes some 100,000 clones, approximately 75% of them seen just once. The V and J ends lost 2 bases and 4 bases respectively, with 11 bases between them. This CDR3 comprises 14 residues. The germline V gene has CDR1 SGHNT and CDR2 YENEEA. This receptor was taken from a human donor in a cohort sampled during active COVID-19. The sequenced material came from peripheral blood. The chain couples TRBV11-3 to TRBJ1-1, with a tentative D call TRBD1 (6 bases). CDR3 region: CASSLQGTSTEAFF. CDR3 bases: TGTGCCAGCAGCTTACAGGGGACAAGCACTGAAGCTTTCTTT. The whole variable domain, remainder taken from reference TRBV11-3 and TRBJ1-1, is EAGVVQSPRYKIIEKKQPVAFWCNPISGHNTLYWYLQNLGQGPELLIRYENEEAVDDSQLPKDRFSAERLKGVDSTLKIQPAELGDSAVYLCASSLQGTSTEAFFGQGTRLTVV.